What follows is one TCR beta chain and its context. Its antigen remains undetermined. Within one base of it there is no much larger clone, and no base qualities were kept. This sample stems from a study of OX40 agonist ivuxolimab in advanced cancers. Regarding the study in general: Ivuxolimab, which targeted the costimulatory receptor OX40 (CD134), was an agonistic, fully human IgG2 monoclonal antibody. Intravenous ivuxolimab was administered to patients every 2 weeks at six dose levels: 0.01, 0.1, 0.3, 1.5, 3 and 10 mg/kg. Of the 50 to 55 dose-escalation patients, hepatocellular carcinoma was present in 19, melanoma in about 15, renal cell carcinoma in 9 and head and neck cancer in 9. A male proportion of roughly 80% and a mean age of approximately 61 years, ranging from 23 to 79, were recorded for the dose-escalation cohort. Patients were allowed to have had prior anti-PD-1, anti-PD-L1 or anti-CTLA-4 therapy, and about 40% of the dose-escalation patients had been treated with checkpoint inhibitors. Partial responses were achieved by three dose-escalation patients, of whom one had hepatocellular carcinoma and two had cutaneous melanoma. The purpose of peripheral TCRbeta sequencing was to test whether ivuxolimab changed TCR sequence diversity and led to clonal T-cell expansion. The paper reports the monotherapy dose-escalation portion (N of about 54 patients) of the phase I ivuxolimab trial.

To sequence the TCRbeta CDR3 region, genomic DNA was isolated from the sorted cells. The immunoSEQ Assay was used for sequencing of TCRbeta CDR3 regions. Held by TCRdb, this immuneACCESS table contains in-frame sequences only and omits some clones. Under half of the omission traces to an unresolved V gene where checked; the cause of the rest is unknown. The sample contains tens of thousands of clones, 80% to 90% of them found a single time. 0.15% to 0.2% of the sample rests with the top ten. CDR3 length: 14 amino acids, cysteine to phenylalanine. Only the CDR3 DNA is retained, 42 bases long and in frame from the first base. Here V drops 5 bases and J drops 6 bases, and the junction holds 6 bases not matched to any gene. The germline V gene (reference sequence) gives CDR1 as LNHDA and CDR2 as SQIVND. Results and caveats for the whole study, not just this receptor: On average, CD8+ T cells showed more expanded clones than CD4+ T cells after ivuxolimab. Low levels of normalized T-cell clonal expansion were also seen in some patients who did not respond. In the 0.1-3.0 mg/kg groups, partial responders were among the patients with the lowest normalized peripheral clonal expansion, particularly in CD8+ T cells. Antigen specificity was not determined for the clonally expanded peripheral T cells. Clonal expansion of both CD4+ and CD8+ blood T cells was observed from baseline to week 6 at doses 0.1 to 3.0 mg/kg.

Patients with autoimmune disease history or receiving systemic immunosuppression were excluded from the trial. Peripheral blood for TCR sequencing was collected from all dose cohorts at baseline, on cycle 4 day 1, and on cycle 7 day 1. The samples were drawn from a first-in-human, open-label, multicenter phase I dose-escalation trial of ivuxolimab. Adults with locally advanced or metastatic melanoma, renal cell, hepatocellular, or head and neck squamous cell carcinoma were enrolled in the trial. Before TCR sequencing, CD4+ and CD8+ T cells were separately sorted from peripheral blood. The source material was CD4+ or CD8+ T cells sorted from blood, sampled in a trial of the OX40 agonist ivuxolimab. The TCR originated in an adult with an advanced solid tumor such as melanoma, head and neck, liver or kidney cancer. This receptor chain uses TRBV19 and TRBJ2-1; 8 middle bases align to TRBD1. The CDR3 here reads CASSDRGRRNEQFF. Read as DNA, the sequence is TGTGCCAGTAGTGACAGGGGTCGACGCAATGAGCAGTTCTTC.